This TCR beta chain stems from a study of T-cell memory formation after mild COVID-19. At the level of the study: TCR clusters were mostly confined to one donor each.

V was shortened by 0 bases and J by 6 bases, with 12 bases between the two germline ends. CDR3 length: 14 residues. Germline assignment: CDR1 MGHRA and CDR2 YSYEKL. This clonotype appeared a few times. UMIs and sample barcodes were carried by the TCR alpha and TCR beta cDNA libraries that 5'RACE produced using constant-segment primers. MiXCR, run by TCRdb on the 5' RACE reads, gives a single entry per CDR3 protein. The sample yields about 240,000 distinct CDR3 sequences, roughly 10% seen once. The sequence was obtained from a young man who had mild COVID-19 (a few samples of this study predate the infection). Cell type and time point are not known. The rearrangement uses TRBV4-1 and TRBJ2-7, with D unresolved. Sequencing input: PBMCs or a T cell subset sorted from them (not recorded which). The CDR3 sequence is CASSQDSSHGEQYF. The CDR3, as DNA: TGCGCCAGCAGCCAAGATAGCAGTCACGGCGAGCAGTACTTC.